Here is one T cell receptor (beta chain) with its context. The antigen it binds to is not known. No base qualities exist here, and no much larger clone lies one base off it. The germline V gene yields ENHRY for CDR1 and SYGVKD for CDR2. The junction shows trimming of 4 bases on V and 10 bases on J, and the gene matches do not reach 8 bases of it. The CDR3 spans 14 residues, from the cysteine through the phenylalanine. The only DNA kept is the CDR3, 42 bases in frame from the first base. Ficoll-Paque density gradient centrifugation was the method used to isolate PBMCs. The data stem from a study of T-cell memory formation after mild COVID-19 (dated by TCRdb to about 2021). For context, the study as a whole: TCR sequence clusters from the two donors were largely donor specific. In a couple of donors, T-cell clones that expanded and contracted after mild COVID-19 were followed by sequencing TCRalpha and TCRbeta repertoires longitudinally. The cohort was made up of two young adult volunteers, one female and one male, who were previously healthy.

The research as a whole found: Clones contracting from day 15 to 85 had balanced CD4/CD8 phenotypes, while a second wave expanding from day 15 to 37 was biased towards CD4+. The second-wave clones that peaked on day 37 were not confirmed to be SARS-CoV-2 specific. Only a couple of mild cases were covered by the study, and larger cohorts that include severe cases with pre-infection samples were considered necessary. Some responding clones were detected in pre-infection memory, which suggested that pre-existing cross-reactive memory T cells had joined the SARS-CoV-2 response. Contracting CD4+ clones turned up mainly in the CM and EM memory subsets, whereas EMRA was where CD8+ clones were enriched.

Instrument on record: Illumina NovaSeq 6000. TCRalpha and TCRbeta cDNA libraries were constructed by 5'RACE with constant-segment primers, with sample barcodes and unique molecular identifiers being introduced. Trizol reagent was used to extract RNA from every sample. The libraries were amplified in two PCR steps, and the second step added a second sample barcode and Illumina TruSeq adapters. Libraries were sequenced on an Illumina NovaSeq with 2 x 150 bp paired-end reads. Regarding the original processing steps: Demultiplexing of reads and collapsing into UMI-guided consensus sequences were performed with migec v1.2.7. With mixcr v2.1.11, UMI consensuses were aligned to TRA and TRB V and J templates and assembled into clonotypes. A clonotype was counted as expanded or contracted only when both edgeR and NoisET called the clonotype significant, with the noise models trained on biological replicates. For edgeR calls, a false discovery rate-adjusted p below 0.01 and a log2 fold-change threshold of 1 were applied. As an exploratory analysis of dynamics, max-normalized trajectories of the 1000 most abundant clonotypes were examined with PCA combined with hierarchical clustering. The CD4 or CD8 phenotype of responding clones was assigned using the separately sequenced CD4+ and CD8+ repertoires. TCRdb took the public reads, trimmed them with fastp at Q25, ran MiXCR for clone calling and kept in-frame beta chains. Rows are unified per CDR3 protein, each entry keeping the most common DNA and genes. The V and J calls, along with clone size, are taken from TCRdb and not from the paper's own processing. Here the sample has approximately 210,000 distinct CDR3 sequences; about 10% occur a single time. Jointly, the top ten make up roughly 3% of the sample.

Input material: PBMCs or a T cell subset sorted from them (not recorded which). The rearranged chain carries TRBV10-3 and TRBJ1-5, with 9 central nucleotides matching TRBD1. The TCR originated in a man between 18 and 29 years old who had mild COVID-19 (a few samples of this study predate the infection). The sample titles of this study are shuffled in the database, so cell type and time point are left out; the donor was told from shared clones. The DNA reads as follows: TGTGCCATCAGTGGTACCGGGACAGGGCTCCCCCAGCATTTT. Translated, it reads CAISGTGTGLPQHF.